The sequence of this TCR beta chain was determined in a study of CD8+ T cells in alopecia areata. As for the study in general: Dosing spanned 6 to 18 months on tofacitinib, then 6 months off drug. Study outcomes and limitations: Scalp repertoires also include resident alphabeta T cells from normal skin.

The CDR3 is made up of 14 amino acids. Germline CDR1 and CDR2: MNHEY and SMNVEV (reference sequence). V gave up 5 bases and J gave up 3 bases, with 14 bases separating them. The treatment here: oral pan-JAK inhibitor, 5-10 mg twice daily. RNA extraction and reverse transcription yielded cDNA as sequencing template. Measured with immunoSEQ multiplex PCR; TCRdb has only the in-frame clones, and not every one. Of approximately 190,000 clones in the sample, 55% to 70% are singletons; the top ten hold 5.5%. In the case of this clone: Its antigen is currently unknown.

This clonotype was obtained from a human donor with alopecia areata. This sample comprised CD4+ T cells sorted from blood, obtained at week 24, from a patient treated with tofacitinib. The rearrangement links TRBV27 to TRBJ2-7; D gene unclear. The DNA of the CDR3 is TGTGCCAGCAGTAGGGAAAGGCCTTACTACGAGCAGTACTTC. It yields the protein CASSRERPYYEQYF.